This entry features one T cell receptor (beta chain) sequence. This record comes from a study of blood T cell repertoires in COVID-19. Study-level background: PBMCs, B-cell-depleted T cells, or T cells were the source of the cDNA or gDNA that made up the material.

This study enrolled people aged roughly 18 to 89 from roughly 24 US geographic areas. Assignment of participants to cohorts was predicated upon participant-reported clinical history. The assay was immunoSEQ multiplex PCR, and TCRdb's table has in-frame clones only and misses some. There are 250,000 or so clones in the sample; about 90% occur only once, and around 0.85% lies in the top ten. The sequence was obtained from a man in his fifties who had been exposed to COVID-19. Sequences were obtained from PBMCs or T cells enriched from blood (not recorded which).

In nucleotides, the CDR3 is TGTGCCAGCAGTTCCACTACAACGGGCACCATATATTTT. Encoded protein: CASSSTTTGTIYF. The chain uses TRBV28 and TRBJ1-3; D is ambiguous. Germline lookup yields CDR1 MDHEN and CDR2 SYDVKM. Trimming removed 4 bases from V and 9 bases from J, with 13 bases in between. The CDR3 covers 13 residues.